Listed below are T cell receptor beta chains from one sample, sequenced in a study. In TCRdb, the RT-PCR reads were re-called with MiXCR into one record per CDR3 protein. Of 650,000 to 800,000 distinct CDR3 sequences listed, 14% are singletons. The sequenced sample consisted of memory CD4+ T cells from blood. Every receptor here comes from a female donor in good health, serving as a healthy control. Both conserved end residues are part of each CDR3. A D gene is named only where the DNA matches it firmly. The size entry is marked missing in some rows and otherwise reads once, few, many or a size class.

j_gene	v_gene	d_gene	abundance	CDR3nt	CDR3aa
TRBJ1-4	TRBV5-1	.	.	TGCGCCAGCAGCTCATTGACAGGCTCAACTAATGAAAAACTGTTTTTT	CASSSLTGSTNEKLFF
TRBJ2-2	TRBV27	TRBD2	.	TGTGCCAGCAGTTTAGGTTTTCGAGCGGGAGGGAACACCGGGGAGCTGTTTTTT	CASSLGFRAGGNTGELFF
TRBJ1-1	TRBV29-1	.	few	TGCAGCGTTGCCACAGGCTCCGCGAGGGTCACTGAAGCTTTCTTT	CSVATGSARVTEAFF
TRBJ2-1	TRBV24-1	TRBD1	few	TGTGCCACCAGTGACACACGACAGGGGCCCTACAATGAGCAGTTCTTC	CATSDTRQGPYNEQFF
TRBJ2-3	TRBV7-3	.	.	TGTGCCAGCAGCTCGACAGGGACTAACGCAGATACGCAGTATTTT	CASSSTGTNADTQYF
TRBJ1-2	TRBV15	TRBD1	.	TGTGCCACCAGCAGAGTGACAGGGACCTATGGCTACACCTTC	CATSRVTGTYGYTF
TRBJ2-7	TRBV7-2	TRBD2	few	TGTGCCAGCAGCTTAATGGCTAGCGGGGGCTTTTCCGAGCAGTACTTC	CASSLMASGGFSEQYF
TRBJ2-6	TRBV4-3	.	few	TGCGCCAGCAGCCAAGGCACGGGCTCTGGGGCCAACGTCCTGACTTTC	CASSQGTGSGANVLTF
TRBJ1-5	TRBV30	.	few	TGTGCCTGGAGTGAAGTATATAGCAATCAGCCCCAGCATTTT	CAWSEVYSNQPQHF
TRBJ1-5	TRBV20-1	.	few	TGCAGTGCTTTGCCACAGTTTACGCATCAGCCCCAGCATTTT	CSALPQFTHQPQHF
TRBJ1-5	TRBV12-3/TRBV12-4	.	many	TGTGCCAGCAGTTTAGGGCCTAGCAATCAGCCCCAGCATTTT	CASSLGPSNQPQHF
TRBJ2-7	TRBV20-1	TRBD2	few	TGCAGTGCTCCACTAGCGGGAGGGAACGAGCAGTACTTC	CSAPLAGGNEQYF
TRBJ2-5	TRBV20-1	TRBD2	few	TGCAGTGCTAGGGTCGCGGGGGGTTTAGAGACCCAGTACTTC	CSARVAGGLETQYF
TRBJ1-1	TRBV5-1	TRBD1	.	TGCGCCAGCAGCCAGACAGGGCCGGACACTGAAGCTTTCTTT	CASSQTGPDTEAFF
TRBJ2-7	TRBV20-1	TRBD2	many	TGCAGTGCTAGAGGAATATCGCGGGAGTTTGACGAGCAGTACTTC	CSARGISREFDEQYF
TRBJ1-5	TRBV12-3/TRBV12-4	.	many	TGTGCCAGCAGTGGATTAATGAGCAATCAGCCCCAGCATTTT	CASSGLMSNQPQHF
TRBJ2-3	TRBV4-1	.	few	TGCGCCAGCAGCCAAGCCGGACGGTTCCCGTCCACAGATACGCAGTATTTT	CASSQAGRFPSTDTQYF
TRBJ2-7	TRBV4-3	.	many	TGCGCCAGCAGCCATACACAGGGTCCCTACGAGCAGTACTTC	CASSHTQGPYEQYF
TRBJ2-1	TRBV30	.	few	TGTGCCTGGAGTGTAGGTGGGAGTCGCTACAATGAGCAGTTCTTC	CAWSVGGSRYNEQFF
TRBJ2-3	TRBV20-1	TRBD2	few	TGCAGTGCCCAAACCCCCAGAGCGGGGGGGGCGACAGATACGCAGTATTTT	CSAQTPRAGGATDTQYF
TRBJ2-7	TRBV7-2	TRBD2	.	TGTGCCAGCAGCTCTGGGACTAGCGGAACCTACGAGCAGTACTTC	CASSSGTSGTYEQYF
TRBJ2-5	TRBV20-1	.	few	TGCAGTGCTGGACCTATTAAACAAGAGACCCAGTACTTC	CSAGPIKQETQYF
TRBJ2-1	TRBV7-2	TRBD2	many	TGTGCCAGCAGTCCTAGCGGGGGGCAACACAATGAGCAGTTCTTC	CASSPSGGQHNEQFF
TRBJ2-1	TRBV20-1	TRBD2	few	TGCAGTGCTAGTGGACTAGCGGGAGGGAGCTCCTACAATGAGCAGTTCTTC	CSASGLAGGSSYNEQFF
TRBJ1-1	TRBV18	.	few	TGTGCCAGCTCAACCGACAGAGACACTGAAGCTTTCTTT	CASSTDRDTEAFF
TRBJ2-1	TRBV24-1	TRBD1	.	TGTGCCACCAGTGATCCCGCAGGGGGATCCTACAATGAGCAGTTCTTC	CATSDPAGGSYNEQFF
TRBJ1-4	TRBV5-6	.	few	TGTGCCAGCAGCTGGGACTCGGGTGGAAAACTGTTTTTT	CASSWDSGGKLFF
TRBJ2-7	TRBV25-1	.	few	TGTGCCAGCAGTGAGCTCCAGGCCATCCACTTC	CASSELQAIHF
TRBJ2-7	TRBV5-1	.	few	TGCGCCAGCAGCTTGGCTCACGGCGAGTTGGGCGAGCAGTACTTC	CASSLAHGELGEQYF
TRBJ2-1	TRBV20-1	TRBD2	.	TGCAGTGTTATAGGACTAGCGGACTACAATGAGCAGTTCTTC	CSVIGLADYNEQFF
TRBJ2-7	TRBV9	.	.	TGTGCCAGCAGCGTAGCTATGGGGAGCGCTTACGAGCAGTACTTC	CASSVAMGSAYEQYF
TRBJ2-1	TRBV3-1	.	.	TGTGCCAGCAGCGGTGAGGGACCGGAGTTCTTC	CASSGEGPEFF
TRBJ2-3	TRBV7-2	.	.	TGTGCCAGCAGCTTAGAATGGGAGGATACGCAGTATTTT	CASSLEWEDTQYF
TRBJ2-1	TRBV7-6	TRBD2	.	TGTGCCAGCAGCTTTGATAGCGGGAGGGCGGGTTACAATGAGCAGTTCTTC	CASSFDSGRAGYNEQFF
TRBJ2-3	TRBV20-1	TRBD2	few	TGCAGTGCTGATCTTACGGCGGGGGGGCCCACTTACACAGATACGCAGTATTTT	CSADLTAGGPTYTDTQYF
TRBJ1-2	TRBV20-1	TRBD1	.	TGCAGTGCTGACAGGGGGCTCCGCTATGGCTACACCTTC	CSADRGLRYGYTF
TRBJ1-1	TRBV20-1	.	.	TGCAGTGCCTGGGCTTCAAGGGGAGGCACTGAAGCTTTCTTT	CSAWASRGGTEAFF
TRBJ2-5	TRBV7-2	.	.	TGTGCCAGCAGCTTAGGCGGGATGTACCAAGAGACCCAGTACTTC	CASSLGGMYQETQYF
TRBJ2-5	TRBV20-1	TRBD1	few	TGCAGTGCTTACATCCGGGACAGGGGAAAAGAGACCCAGTACTTC	CSAYIRDRGKETQYF
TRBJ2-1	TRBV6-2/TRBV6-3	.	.	TGTGCCAGCAGTTACCTACGTGAGGGACAGTTCTTC	CASSYLREGQFF
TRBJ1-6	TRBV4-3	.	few	TGCGCCAGCAGCCAAGATTCGGGGAGCTCCTATAATTCACCCCTCCACTTT	CASSQDSGSSYNSPLHF
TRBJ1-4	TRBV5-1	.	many	TGCGCCAGCAGCTTGGGGCAGGGTCGCGAAAAACTGTTTTTT	CASSLGQGREKLFF
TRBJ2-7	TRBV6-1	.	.	TGTGCCAGCAGTGAATATCCTTTGCCCTCCTACGAGCAGTACTTC	CASSEYPLPSYEQYF
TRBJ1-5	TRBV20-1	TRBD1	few	TGCAGTGCTTCACAGGGGCGGCAGCCCCAGCATTTT	CSASQGRQPQHF
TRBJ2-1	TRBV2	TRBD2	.	TGTGCCAGCTTTCCGGGAGGGCCGGGCAATGAGCAGTTCTTC	CASFPGGPGNEQFF
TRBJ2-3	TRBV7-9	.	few	TGTGCCAGCAGCTTAGGCCGGTTAGGGCAGATCTTTGCAGATACGCAGTATTTT	CASSLGRLGQIFADTQYF
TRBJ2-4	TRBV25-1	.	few	TGTGCCAGCGGAGGGACAGCGGTAGACATTCAGTACTTC	CASGGTAVDIQYF
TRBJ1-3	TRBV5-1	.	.	TGCGCCAGCAGCTTGGCCCCCCTGAGCTCTGGAAACACCATATATTTT	CASSLAPLSSGNTIYF
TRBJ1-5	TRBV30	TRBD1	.	TGTGCCTGGGGATCCGGGACAGGGTTTCGGCCCCAGCATTTT	CAWGSGTGFRPQHF
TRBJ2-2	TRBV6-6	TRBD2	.	TGTGCCAGCAGTTACCCGGGACTAGCGGGGAACACCGGGGAGCTGTTTTTT	CASSYPGLAGNTGELFF
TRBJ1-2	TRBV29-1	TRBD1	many	TGCAGCGTTGCGGACAGGGAGTTTGGCTACACCTTC	CSVADREFGYTF